This T cell receptor (beta chain) appears in the sequencing data of a study of identifying expanded T cells in peripheral blood (dated by TCRdb to about 2019). Describing the broader study: Technical replicates were generated by sequencing separate aliquots of the same genomic DNA pool, and four replicates were compared pairwise. What the work shows at the level of the full study, not this receptor alone: The authors expected that over much longer intervals, such as months to years, biological variance in healthy repertoires might increase even further. Across all healthy-donor time intervals, the beta-binomial model significantly cut both the number of clones called differentially abundant and the false-positive rate. Variance in clone template counts between approximately 2-week samples significantly increased with total template count across all healthy donors. Between technical replicates the binomial model flagged around 1.3 differentially abundant clones, whereas over roughly two weeks the binomial model flagged about 16.4 and over approximately 4 weeks 19 to 20.

No immune events, such as infections, were documented for the healthy donors during the collection period. Healthy-donor blood repertoires served as a training cohort to calibrate time-dependent variance in a beta-binomial model of T-cell clone differential abundance. The training cohort comprised approximately ten healthy donors, 3 female and 7 male. An age range of about 29 to 65 years, with an average of about 45 years, was recorded for the donors. Obtained from a commercial supplier, whole blood was collected from each healthy donor at three time points set two to three weeks apart. For immunosequencing, genomic DNA was extracted from unsorted whole blood. Note on this clone: Its binding antigen is unknown. Base qualities are missing; no much larger clone stands one base away.

The immunoSEQ Assay, which relies on bias-controlled multiplex PCR amplification of genomic DNA, was used to profile TCRbeta CDR3 regions. As for the original processing: To quantify the absolute abundance of each unique TCRbeta CDR3 region, the sequences were collapsed and filtered. Differential abundance was assessed using a binomial (Fisher-equivalent) model and a beta-binomial model in which time-dependent variance fitted from healthy donors was added. Any clone with fewer than 5 combined templates was excluded, and a clone was called differentially abundant if its Benjamini-Hochberg FDR was below 0.01. Beta-binomial variance was modeled as a function of total template count across the two samples using the form v = (b*log(k)+a)^2. Not all clones reach the TCRdb copy of this immuneACCESS table, which keeps in-frame sequences only. Checked studies attribute under half of the gap to unresolved V genes and leave the rest unexplained. From that table come the V and J calls and clone size; the DNA was used to work out D and trimming. The sample table holds around 56,000 clones, of which around 86% were seen once. Of the sample, approximately 15% falls within the top ten clones.

At the junction V is shortened by 4 bases and J by 0 bases, with 8 bases in between. From the cysteine through the phenylalanine, the CDR3 covers 14 amino acids. Only CDR3 DNA remains: 42 bases, in frame from the first base. Taken from the germline V gene, the CDR1 and CDR2 loops are SGHDN and FVKESK. The clonotype was recovered from a person aged 18-69 years in good health. The sequencing sample was made of blood. The V and J genes are TRBV14 and TRBJ2-3, with the identity of the D gene unclear. The sequenced DNA is TGTGCCAGCAGCCCCTGGACGAGCACAGATACGCAGTATTTT. It codes for CASSPWTSTDTQYF.